The sequence of this TCR beta chain was determined in a study of blood T cell repertoires in COVID-19. Study-wide context: Researchers got acute and convalescent COVID-19 samples from the United States, Italy and Spain.

Per the original data handling: Reference gene primers were amplified, and this amplification served to estimate nucleated cell counts. Data came from immunoSEQ multiplex PCR; TCRdb stores just in-frame clones and leaves some out. That table is the source of V, J and clone size, and D and trimming were worked out from the DNA. The sample records about 300,000 clones, around 89% being singletons. The CDR3 runs to 16 residues. Germline values: CDR1 SGHRS, CDR2 YFSETQ. Trimming took 1 base from V and 2 from J; bases not matched to a gene: 3. The sample comprised peripheral blood. This TCR came from a man younger than 30 who had recovered from COVID-19. The V call is TRBV5-1, the J call TRBJ1-6; 7 bases agree with TRBD1. The CDR3 loop reads CASSLTGVAYNSPLHF. CDR3 in DNA: TGCGCCAGCAGCTTGACAGGGGTTGCCTATAATTCACCCCTCCACTTT. Variable domain in full (rest from reference TRBV5-1 and TRBJ1-6): KAGVTQTPRYLIKTRGQQVTLSCSPISGHRSVSWYQQTPGQGLQFLFEYFSETQRNKGNFPGRFSGRQFSNSRSEMNVSTLELGDSALYLCASSLTGVAYNSPLHFGNGTRLTVT.